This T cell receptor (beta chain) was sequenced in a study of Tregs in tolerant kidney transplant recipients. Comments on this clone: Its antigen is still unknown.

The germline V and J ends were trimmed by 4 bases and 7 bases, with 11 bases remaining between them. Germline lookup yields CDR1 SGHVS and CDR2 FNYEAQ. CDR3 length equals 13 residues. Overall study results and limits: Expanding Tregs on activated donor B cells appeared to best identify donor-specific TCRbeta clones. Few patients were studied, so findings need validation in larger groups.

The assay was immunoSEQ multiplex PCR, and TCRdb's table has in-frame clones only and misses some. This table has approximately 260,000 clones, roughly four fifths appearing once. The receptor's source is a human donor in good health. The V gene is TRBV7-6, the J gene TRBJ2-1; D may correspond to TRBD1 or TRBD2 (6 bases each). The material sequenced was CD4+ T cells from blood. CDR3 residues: CASSSGAGNEQFF. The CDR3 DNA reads TGTGCCAGCAGCTCGGGGGCCGGGAATGAGCAGTTCTTC.